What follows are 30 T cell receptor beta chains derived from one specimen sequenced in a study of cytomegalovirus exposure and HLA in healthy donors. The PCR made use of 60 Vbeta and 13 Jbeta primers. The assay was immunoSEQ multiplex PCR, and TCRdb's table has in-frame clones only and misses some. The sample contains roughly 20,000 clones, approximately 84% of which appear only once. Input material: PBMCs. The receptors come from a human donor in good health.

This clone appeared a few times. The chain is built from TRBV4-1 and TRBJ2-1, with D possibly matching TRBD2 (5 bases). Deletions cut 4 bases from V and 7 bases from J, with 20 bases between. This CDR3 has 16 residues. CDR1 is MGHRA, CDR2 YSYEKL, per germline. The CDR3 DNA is TGCGCCAGCAGCCCCCCCTTGAGCGGTTTGGGGAATGAGCAGTTCTTC. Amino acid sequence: CASSPPLSGLGNEQFF.

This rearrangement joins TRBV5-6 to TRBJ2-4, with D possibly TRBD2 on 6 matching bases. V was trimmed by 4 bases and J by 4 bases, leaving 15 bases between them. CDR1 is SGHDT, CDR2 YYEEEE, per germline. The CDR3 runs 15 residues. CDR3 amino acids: CASSPLVGGKNIQYF. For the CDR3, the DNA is TGTGCCAGCAGCCCCCTGGTGGGGGGTAAAAACATTCAGTACTTC.

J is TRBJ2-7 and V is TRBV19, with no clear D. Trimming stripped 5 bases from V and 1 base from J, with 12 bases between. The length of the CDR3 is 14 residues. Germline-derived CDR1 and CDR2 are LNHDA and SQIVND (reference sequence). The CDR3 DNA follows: TGTGCCAGTAGTTCCCAGGCCACTTCCTACGAGCAGTACTTC. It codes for CASSSQATSYEQYF.

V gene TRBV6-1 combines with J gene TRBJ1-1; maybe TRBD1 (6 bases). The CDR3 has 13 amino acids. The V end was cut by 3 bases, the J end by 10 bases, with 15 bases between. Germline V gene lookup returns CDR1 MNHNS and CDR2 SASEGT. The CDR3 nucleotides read TGTGCCAGCAGTGACGGACAGCGGGGCTCAGCTTTCTTT. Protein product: CASSDGQRGSAFF.

This CDR3 reads CASSPRQGAGEQYF. As DNA, the CDR3 is TGTGCCAGTAGTCCACGACAGGGAGCTGGGGAGCAGTACTTC. The chain links TRBV19 to TRBJ2-7; 7 positions match TRBD1. Germline V gene sequence: CDR1 LNHDA, CDR2 SQIVND (reference sequence). The CDR3 contains 14 residues. The trim removed 5 bases at V and 7 bases at J, leaving 11 bases unmatched.

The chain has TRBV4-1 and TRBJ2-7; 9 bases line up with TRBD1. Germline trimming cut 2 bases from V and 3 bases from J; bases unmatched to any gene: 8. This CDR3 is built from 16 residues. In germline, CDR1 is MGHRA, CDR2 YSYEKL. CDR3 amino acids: CASSQYNRQGDYEQYF. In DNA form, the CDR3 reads TGCGCCAGCAGCCAATATAATCGACAGGGGGACTACGAGCAGTACTTC.

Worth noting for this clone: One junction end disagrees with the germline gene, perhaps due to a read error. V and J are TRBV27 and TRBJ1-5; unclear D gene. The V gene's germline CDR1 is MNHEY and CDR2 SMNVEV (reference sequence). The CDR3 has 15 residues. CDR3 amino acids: CASSPYGLGNQPRHF. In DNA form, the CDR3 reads TGTGCCAGCAGTCCCTACGGACTGGGGAATCAGCCCCGGCATTTT.

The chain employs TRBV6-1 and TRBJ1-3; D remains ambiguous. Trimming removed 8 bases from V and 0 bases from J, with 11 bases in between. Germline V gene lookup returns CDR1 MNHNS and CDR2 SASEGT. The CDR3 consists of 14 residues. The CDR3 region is CASSPESSGNTIYF. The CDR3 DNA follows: TGTGCCAGCTCTCCCGAGAGCTCTGGAAACACCATATATTTT.

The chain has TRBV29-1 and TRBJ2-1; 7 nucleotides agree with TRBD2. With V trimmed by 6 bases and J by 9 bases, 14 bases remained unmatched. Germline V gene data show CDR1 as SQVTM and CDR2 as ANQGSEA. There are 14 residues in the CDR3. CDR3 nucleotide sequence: TGCAGCGTGAGCCTAGCGGCTACAATGATTGAGCAGTTCTTC. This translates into CSVSLAATMIEQFF.

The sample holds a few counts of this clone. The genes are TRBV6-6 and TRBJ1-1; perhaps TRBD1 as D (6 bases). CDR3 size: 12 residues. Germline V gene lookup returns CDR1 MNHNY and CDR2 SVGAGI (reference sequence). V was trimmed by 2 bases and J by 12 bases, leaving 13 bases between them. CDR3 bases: TGTGCCAGCAGTTACCTGGGAGGGGGAACTTTCTTT. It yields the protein CASSYLGGGTFF.

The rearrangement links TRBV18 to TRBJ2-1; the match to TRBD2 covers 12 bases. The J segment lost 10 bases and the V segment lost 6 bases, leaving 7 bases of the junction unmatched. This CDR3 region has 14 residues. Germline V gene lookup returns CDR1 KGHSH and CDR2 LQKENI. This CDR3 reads CASSTTSGRDEQFF. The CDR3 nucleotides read TGTGCCAGCTCCACGACTAGCGGGAGAGACGAGCAGTTCTTC.

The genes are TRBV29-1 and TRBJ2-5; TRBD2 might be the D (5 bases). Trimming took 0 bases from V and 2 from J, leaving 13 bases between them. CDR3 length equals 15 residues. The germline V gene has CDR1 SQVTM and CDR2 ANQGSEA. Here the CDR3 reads CSVEDNAGPQETQYF. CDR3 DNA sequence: TGCAGCGTTGAAGATAATGCGGGTCCTCAAGAGACCCAGTACTTC.

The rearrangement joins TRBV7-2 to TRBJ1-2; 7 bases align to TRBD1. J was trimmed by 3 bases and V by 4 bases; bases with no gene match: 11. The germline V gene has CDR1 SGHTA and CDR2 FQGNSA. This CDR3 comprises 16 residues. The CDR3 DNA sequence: TGTGCCAGCAGCTCTAATGGAAGGGGGCTGTACTATGGCTACACCTTC. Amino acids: CASSSNGRGLYYGYTF.

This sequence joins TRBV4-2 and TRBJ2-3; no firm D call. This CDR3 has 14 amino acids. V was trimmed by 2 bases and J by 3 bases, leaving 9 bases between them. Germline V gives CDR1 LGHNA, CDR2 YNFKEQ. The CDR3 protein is CASSQTQRTDTQYF. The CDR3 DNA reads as TGTGCCAGCAGCCAAACCCAGAGGACAGATACGCAGTATTTT.

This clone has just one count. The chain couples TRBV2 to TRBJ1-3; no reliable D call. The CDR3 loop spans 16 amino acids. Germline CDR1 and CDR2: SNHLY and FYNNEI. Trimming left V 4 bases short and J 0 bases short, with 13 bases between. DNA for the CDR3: TGTGCCAGCAGTGCCCGGTCGTCACGCTCTGGAAACACCATATATTTT. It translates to CASSARSSRSGNTIYF.

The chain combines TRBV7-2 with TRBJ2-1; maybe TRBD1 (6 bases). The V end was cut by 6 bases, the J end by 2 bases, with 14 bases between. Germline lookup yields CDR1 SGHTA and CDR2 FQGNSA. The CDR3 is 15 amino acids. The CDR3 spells CASSRQGSTYNEQFF. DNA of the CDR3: TGTGCCAGCAGTCGTCAGGGGTCCACCTACAATGAGCAGTTCTTC.

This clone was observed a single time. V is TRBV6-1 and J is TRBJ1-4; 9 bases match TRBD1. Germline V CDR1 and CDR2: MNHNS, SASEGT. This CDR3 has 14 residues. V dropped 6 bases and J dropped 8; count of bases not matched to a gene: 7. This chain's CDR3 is CASSAYRGREKLFF. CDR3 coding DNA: TGTGCCAGCAGCGCATACAGGGGGCGAGAAAAACTGTTTTTT.

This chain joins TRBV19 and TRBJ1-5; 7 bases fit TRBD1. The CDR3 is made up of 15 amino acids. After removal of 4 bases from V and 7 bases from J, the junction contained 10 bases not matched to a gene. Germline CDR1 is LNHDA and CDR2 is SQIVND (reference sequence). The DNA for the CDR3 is TGTGCCAGTAGTACCTACGACAGGGTTCGGCAGCCCCAGCATTTT. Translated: CASSTYDRVRQPQHF.

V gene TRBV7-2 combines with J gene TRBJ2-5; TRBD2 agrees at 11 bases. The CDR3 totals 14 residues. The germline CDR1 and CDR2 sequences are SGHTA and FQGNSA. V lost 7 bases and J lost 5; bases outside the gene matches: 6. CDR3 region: CASILSGRGETQYF. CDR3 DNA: TGTGCCAGCATCCTTAGCGGGAGGGGGGAGACCCAGTACTTC.

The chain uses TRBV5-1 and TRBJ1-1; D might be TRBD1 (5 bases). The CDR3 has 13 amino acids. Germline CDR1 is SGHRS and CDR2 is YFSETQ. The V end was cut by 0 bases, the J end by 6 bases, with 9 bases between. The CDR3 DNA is TGCGCCAGCAGCTTGGGGTGGGGCGCTGAAGCTTTCTTT. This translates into CASSLGWGAEAFF.

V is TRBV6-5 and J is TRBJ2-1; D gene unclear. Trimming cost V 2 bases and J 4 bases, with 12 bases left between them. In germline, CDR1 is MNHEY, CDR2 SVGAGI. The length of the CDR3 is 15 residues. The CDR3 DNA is TGTGCCAGCAGTTACGAACAGCTACAATACAATGAGCAGTTCTTC. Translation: CASSYEQLQYNEQFF.

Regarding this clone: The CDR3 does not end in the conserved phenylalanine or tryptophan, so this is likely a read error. The CDR3 loop is CASRGGTEGYTS. CDR3 nucleotide sequence: TGTGCCAGCAGGGGGGGGACGGAGGGCTACACCTCC. V and J are TRBV7-9 and TRBJ1-2; D might be TRBD1 (5 bases). The germline CDR1 and CDR2 sequences are SEHNR and FQNEAQ (reference sequence). The CDR3 totals 12 residues. Trimming stripped 6 bases from V and 8 bases from J, with 13 bases between.

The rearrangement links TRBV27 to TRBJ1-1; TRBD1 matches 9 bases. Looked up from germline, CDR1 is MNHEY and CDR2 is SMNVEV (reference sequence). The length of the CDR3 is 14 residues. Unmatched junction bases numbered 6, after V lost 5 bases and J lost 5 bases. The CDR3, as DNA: TGTGCCAGCAGTCTACCGGGACAGGGAACTGAAGCTTTCTTT. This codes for CASSLPGQGTEAFF.

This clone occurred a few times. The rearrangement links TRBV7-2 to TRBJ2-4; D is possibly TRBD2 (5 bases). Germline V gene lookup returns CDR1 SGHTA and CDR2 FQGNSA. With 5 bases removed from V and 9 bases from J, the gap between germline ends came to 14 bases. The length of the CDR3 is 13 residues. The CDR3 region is CASSPDWSGIQYF. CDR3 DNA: TGTGCCAGCAGCCCGGACTGGAGTGGCATTCAGTACTTC. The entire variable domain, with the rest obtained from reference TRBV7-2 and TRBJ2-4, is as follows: GAGVSQSPSNKVTEKGKDVELRCDPISGHTALYWYRQSLGQGLEFLIYFQGNSAPDKSGLPSDRFSAERTGGSVSTLTIQRTQQEDSAVYLCASSPDWSGIQYFGAGTRLSVL.

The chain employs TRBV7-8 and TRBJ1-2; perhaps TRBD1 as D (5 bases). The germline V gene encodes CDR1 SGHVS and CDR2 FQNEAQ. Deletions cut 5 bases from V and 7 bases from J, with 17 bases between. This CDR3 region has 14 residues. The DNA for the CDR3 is TGTGCCAGCAGCCCCGAGGGGCAGGGAGGTGGCTACACCTTC. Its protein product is CASSPEGQGGGYTF.

The CDR3 spells CASSEGGQIKNTEAFF. Written as DNA, the CDR3 is TGTGCCAGCAGTGAAGGGGGACAGATTAAGAACACTGAAGCTTTCTTT. V usage is TRBV2 and J usage is TRBJ1-1; TRBD1 matches 7 bases. Unmatched junction bases numbered 6, after V lost 1 base and J lost 1 base. The CDR3 sequence is 16 residues long. CDR1 is SNHLY, CDR2 FYNNEI, per germline. The full variable domain, rest sourced from reference TRBV2 and TRBJ1-1, is EPEVTQTPSHQVTQMGQEVILRCVPISNHLYFYWYRQILGQKVEFLVSFYNNEISEKSEIFDDQFSVERPDGSNFTLKIRSTKLEDSAMYFCASSEGGQIKNTEAFFGQGTRLTVV.

CDR3: CASSASRGRNSPLHF. As DNA, the CDR3 is TGTGCCAGCAGCGCCAGCAGGGGACGTAATTCACCCCTCCACTTT. The J gene is TRBJ1-6, the V gene TRBV13; possibly TRBD1 for D (6 bases). The CDR3 totals 15 residues. With 5 bases removed from V and 6 bases from J, the gap between germline ends came to 14 bases. Germline V gives CDR1 PRHDT, CDR2 FYEKMQ (reference sequence).

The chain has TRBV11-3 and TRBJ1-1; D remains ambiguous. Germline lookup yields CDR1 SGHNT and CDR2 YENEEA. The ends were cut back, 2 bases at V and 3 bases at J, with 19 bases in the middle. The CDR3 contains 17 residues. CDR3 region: CASSLLGSTVYDTEAFF. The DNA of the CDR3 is TGTGCCAGCAGCTTATTGGGTAGCACGGTGTACGACACTGAAGCTTTCTTT. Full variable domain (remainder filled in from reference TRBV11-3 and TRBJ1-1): EAGVVQSPRYKIIEKKQPVAFWCNPISGHNTLYWYLQNLGQGPELLIRYENEEAVDDSQLPKDRFSAERLKGVDSTLKIQPAELGDSAVYLCASSLLGSTVYDTEAFFGQGTRLTVV.

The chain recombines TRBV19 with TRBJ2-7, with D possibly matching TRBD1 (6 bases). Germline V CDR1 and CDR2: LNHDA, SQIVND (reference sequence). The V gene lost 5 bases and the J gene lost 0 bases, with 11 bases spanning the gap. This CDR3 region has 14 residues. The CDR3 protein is CASSGTTGSYEQYF. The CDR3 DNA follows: TGTGCCAGTAGTGGGACAACCGGCTCCTACGAGCAGTACTTC.

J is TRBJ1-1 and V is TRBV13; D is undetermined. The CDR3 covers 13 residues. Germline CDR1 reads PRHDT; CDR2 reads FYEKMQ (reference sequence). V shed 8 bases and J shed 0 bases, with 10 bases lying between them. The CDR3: CASGSGLNTEAFF. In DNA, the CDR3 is TGTGCCAGCGGCTCGGGTTTGAACACTGAAGCTTTCTTT.